Below, 27 T cell receptor beta chains from the same sample are listed, as sequenced in a study of cytomegalovirus exposure and HLA in healthy donors. Some clones are missing from TCRdb's copy, which holds only in-frame ones; the method was immunoSEQ multiplex PCR. The sample has some 310,000 clones, 88% seen once. Sequencing was done on a sample of PBMCs. The receptor source for this set is a man under 40 in good health and CMV-seronegative.

The genes are TRBV27 and TRBJ2-7; a possible D gene is TRBD2 (6 bases). The CDR3 totals 14 residues. CDR1 is MNHEY and CDR2 is SMNVEV in the germline V gene (reference sequence). Deletions cut 0 bases from V and 3 bases from J, with 9 bases between. DNA for the CDR3: TGTGCCAGCAGTTTATCGATGGGGGGCTACGAGCAGTACTTC. Protein: CASSLSMGGYEQYF.

The chain couples TRBV5-1 to TRBJ2-3; TRBD1 is a possible D gene (6 bases). The germline V gene encodes CDR1 SGHRS and CDR2 YFSETQ. The CDR3 loop spans 15 amino acids. Between the trimmed V and J ends, which lost 1 base and 2 bases, there was a span of 11 bases. This CDR3 is CASSLQWDNTDTQYF. The CDR3 nucleotides read TGCGCCAGCAGCTTGCAGTGGGACAACACAGATACGCAGTATTTT. The whole variable domain, remainder taken from reference TRBV5-1 and TRBJ2-3, is KAGVTQTPRYLIKTRGQQVTLSCSPISGHRSVSWYQQTPGQGLQFLFEYFSETQRNKGNFPGRFSGRQFSNSRSEMNVSTLELGDSALYLCASSLQWDNTDTQYFGPGTRLTVL.

The chain is built from TRBV6-1 and TRBJ2-2; the match to TRBD1 covers 9 bases. J was trimmed by 1 base and V by 6 bases; bases with no gene match: 3. The CDR3 extends over 15 amino acids. Germline lookup yields CDR1 MNHNS and CDR2 SASEGT. The CDR3 DNA sequence: TGTGCCAGCAGAATGGACAGGGGGAACACCGGGGAGCTGTTTTTT. It codes for CASRMDRGNTGELFF.

The chain couples TRBV9 to TRBJ2-7; the match to TRBD2 covers 7 bases. V trimming: 3 bases; J trimming: 0 bases; junction bases outside the gene matches: 9. This CDR3 is built from 16 residues. Germline CDR1 SGDLS, CDR2 YYNGEE. The CDR3 here is CASSATTSSSSYEQYF. The CDR3 DNA reads as TGTGCCAGCAGCGCTACGACTAGCAGCAGCTCCTACGAGCAGTACTTC.

The V call is TRBV11-1, the J call TRBJ1-6; D might be TRBD1 (6 bases). Between the trimmed V and J ends, which lost 2 bases and 5 bases, there was a span of 19 bases. The CDR3 totals 18 residues. Germline values: CDR1 SGHAT, CDR2 FQDESV (reference sequence). The CDR3 protein is CASSLRIGRRGHNSPLHF. CDR3 nucleotides: TGTGCCAGCAGCTTAAGAATTGGGCGCAGGGGACATAATTCACCCCTCCACTTT.

The V call is TRBV7-9, the J call TRBJ2-2, with D hard to call. The V end lost 4 bases, the J end lost 10 bases, and 10 bases lay between the germline ends. Germline V CDR1 and CDR2: SEHNR, FQNEAQ (reference sequence). The CDR3 extends over 12 amino acids. The CDR3 spells CASSSWPQELFF. The CDR3 DNA follows: TGTGCCAGCAGCTCTTGGCCTCAGGAGCTGTTTTTT.

This clone was detected a few times. The chain combines TRBV10-1 with TRBJ2-3, with 7 bases lining up with TRBD1. V lost 4 bases and J lost 6; bases outside the gene matches: 1. Germline V CDR1 and CDR2: WNHNN, SYGVQD (reference sequence). This CDR3 comprises 12 residues. The CDR3 nucleotides read TGCGCCAGCAGTGGAGGGGGCGATACGCAGTATTTT. Its protein product is CASSGGGDTQYF.

This chain connects TRBV21-1 to TRBJ1-5. TRBV21-1 counts as a pseudogene. The CDR3 spans 12 residues. The CDR3: CASSARNQPQHF. The CDR3 DNA is TGTGCCAGCAGCGCGCGCAATCAGCCCCAGCATTTT.

The V and J genes are TRBV10-3 and TRBJ2-7, with a possible D match to TRBD2 (7 bases). This CDR3 region has 13 residues. Germline V gene lookup returns CDR1 ENHRY and CDR2 SYGVKD. The V gene lost 9 bases and the J gene lost 0 bases, with 12 bases spanning the gap. In DNA, the CDR3 is TGTGCCATAGGGGGGGATTTCTCCTACGAGCAGTACTTC. This translates into CAIGGDFSYEQYF.

The V call is TRBV7-8, the J call TRBJ2-3; the match to TRBD2 covers 7 bases. The ends lost 4 bases at V and 0 bases at J; junction bases unmatched: 7. The CDR3 is 16 residues long. Per the germline V gene, CDR1 is SGHVS and CDR2 is FQNEAQ. DNA of the CDR3: TGTGCCAGCAGCTCATTAGCGGGCAGAAGCACAGATACGCAGTATTTT. This codes for CASSSLAGRSTDTQYF.

The genes are TRBV4-1 and TRBJ1-1, with D possibly TRBD1 on 6 matching bases. This CDR3 is 15 amino acids long. Germline lookup yields CDR1 MGHRA and CDR2 YSYEKL. Trimming took off 2 bases at V and 5 bases at J, with 15 bases between the two ends. The CDR3 region has the DNA TGCGCCAGCAGCCAAAGATCAGGGGCGGAGACTGAAGCTTTCTTT. It is translated as CASSQRSGAETEAFF.

This chain connects TRBV18 to TRBJ1-5; a possible D gene is TRBD1 (6 bases). The CDR3 is 13 residues long. The V gene's germline CDR1 is KGHSH and CDR2 LQKENI. The germline V and J ends were trimmed by 4 bases and 7 bases, with 11 bases remaining between them. CDR3 loop: CASSLGQPQPQHF. In DNA form, the CDR3 reads TGTGCCAGCTCACTGGGACAACCACAGCCCCAGCATTTT.

DNA for the CDR3: TGTGCCAGCCGCGGACAGGGGGATCAGCCCCAGCATTTT. Its translation is CASRGQGDQPQHF. The V and J genes are TRBV7-9 and TRBJ1-5, with 10 nucleotides matching TRBD1. Trimming at V came to 8 bases and at J to 5 bases, leaving 3 bases not matched to a gene. This CDR3 is 13 amino acids long. Germline-derived CDR1 and CDR2 are SEHNR and FQNEAQ (reference sequence). Together with reference TRBV7-9 and TRBJ1-5, the CDR3 gives the full variable domain: DTGVSQNPRHKITKRGQNVTFRCDPISEHNRLYWYRQTLGQGPEFLTYFQNEAQLEKSRLLSDRFSAERPKGSFSTLEIQRTEQGDSAMYLCASRGQGDQPQHFGDGTRLSIL.

The chain combines TRBV2 with TRBJ2-7; 14 nucleotides agree with TRBD2. This CDR3 comprises 17 residues. J gave up 4 bases and V 6 bases, and 11 bases lay outside the gene matches. CDR1 and CDR2 from the germline V gene are SNHLY and FYNNEI. The CDR3 is CASSPGLAGELRYEQYF. Here the CDR3 DNA reads TGTGCCAGCAGCCCGGGACTAGCGGGGGAATTGAGGTACGAGCAGTACTTC.

V gene TRBV19 combines with J gene TRBJ1-6; D not resolved. CDR3 length: 13 residues. CDR1 and CDR2 from the germline V gene are LNHDA and SQIVND (reference sequence). V lost 5 bases and J 6 bases, leaving 8 bases between the germline ends. CDR3: CASSPSINSPLHF. The CDR3 DNA follows: TGTGCCAGTAGTCCCAGTATTAATTCACCCCTCCACTTT.

The V call is TRBV4-1, the J call TRBJ1-5, with 8 positions matching TRBD1. This CDR3 has 16 amino acids. The V gene's germline CDR1 is MGHRA and CDR2 YSYEKL. J lost 2 bases, V lost 4 bases, and 7 bases had no gene match. The CDR3 coding sequence is TGCGCCAGCAGCCCTTGGACAGGGAATGGCAATCAGCCCCAGCATTTT. Translating gives CASSPWTGNGNQPQHF.

The sample holds one count of this clone. The rearrangement uses TRBV29-1 and TRBJ2-7; 9 nucleotides match TRBD1. Germline V gene data show CDR1 as SQVTM and CDR2 as ANQGSEA. CDR3 length: 12 residues. V dropped 7 bases and J dropped 7; count of bases not matched to a gene: 8. The chain's CDR3 is CSAGGQGGEQYF. Written as DNA, the CDR3 is TGCAGCGCAGGGGGACAGGGCGGGGAGCAGTACTTC.

The genes are TRBV6-1 and TRBJ1-1; D is possibly TRBD1 (5 bases). Germline CDR1 reads MNHNS; CDR2 reads SASEGT. V lost 8 bases to trimming and J lost 1 base, with 11 bases between them. The CDR3 covers 13 residues. The CDR3 DNA reads TGTGCCAGCTGTTTGGGGGGGAACACTGAAGCTTTCTTT. Translated, it gives CASCLGGNTEAFF.

The CDR3 is CASSLVGQGLYF. The CDR3 nucleotides read TGTGCCAGCAGCTTAGTCGGCCAGGGTCTGTACTTC. J is TRBJ2-5 and V is TRBV7-9; D is possibly TRBD1 (5 bases). The CDR3 consists of 12 residues. The germline gives CDR1 SEHNR, CDR2 FQNEAQ (reference sequence). The ends were cut back, 1 base at V and 13 bases at J, with 13 bases in the middle.

The chain recombines TRBV19 with TRBJ2-1; no definite D call. The CDR3 spans 13 residues. Germline CDR1 is LNHDA and CDR2 is SQIVND (reference sequence). With 5 bases removed from V and 0 bases from J, the gap between germline ends came to 5 bases. In DNA, the CDR3 is TGTGCCAGTAGTGCCTACTCCTACAATGAGCAGTTCTTC. It is translated as CASSAYSYNEQFF.

The CDR3 DNA follows: TGTGCCAGCAGCGTCAGACTAGCGTCTAGCACAGATACGCAGTATTTT. As protein: CASSVRLASSTDTQYF. This sequence joins TRBV5-6 and TRBJ2-3, with 8 bases matching TRBD2. The CDR3 is 16 residues long. Germline loops: CDR1 SGHDT, CDR2 YYEEEE. V lost 4 bases to trimming and J lost 0 bases; unmatched junction nucleotides: 7.

The rearrangement uses TRBV5-4 and TRBJ2-7; 8 bases map to TRBD1. CDR3 length: 13 amino acids. Per germline, CDR1 SGHNT and CDR2 YYREEE (reference sequence). V dropped 4 bases and J dropped 5; count of bases not matched to a gene: 5. CDR3 protein: CASSVDRGHEQYF. Written as DNA, the CDR3 is TGTGCCAGCAGCGTCGACAGGGGCCACGAGCAGTACTTC.

The chain links TRBV4-2 to TRBJ1-2; the D is unclear. The ends were cut back, 5 bases at V and 4 bases at J, with 17 bases in the middle. CDR3 length: 15 residues. Germline V gene data show CDR1 as LGHNA and CDR2 as YNFKEQ. CDR3 in DNA: TGTGCCAGCAGCTCAATCTACAGAAAGACCTATGGCTACACCTTC. Translated: CASSSIYRKTYGYTF.

The chain uses TRBV6-1 and TRBJ2-2; D may be TRBD2 (6 bases). Trimming cost V 6 bases and J 6 bases, with 14 bases left between them. CDR3 length equals 14 residues. In germline, CDR1 is MNHNS, CDR2 SASEGT. DNA of the CDR3: TGTGCCAGCAGGATTGAGGGAGGATCCGGGGAGCTGTTTTTT. Amino acid sequence: CASRIEGGSGELFF.

The rearrangement links TRBV21-1 to TRBJ1-5. TRBV21-1 is noted as a pseudogene. This CDR3 region has 19 residues. The CDR3 loop reads CASSTTGSHRVGRNQPQHF. The CDR3 coding sequence is TGTGCCAGCAGTACCACCGGGTCACACCGAGTCGGTAGGAATCAGCCCCAGCATTTT.

A few counts support this clone. The chain employs TRBV6-5 and TRBJ2-5, with D possibly being TRBD2 (6 bases). The CDR3 length is 15 residues. Germline V gene sequence: CDR1 MNHEY, CDR2 SVGAGI. V gave up 4 bases and J gave up 7 bases, with 19 bases separating them. CDR3 loop: CASSSSWGSGATQYF. The CDR3 coding sequence is TGTGCCAGCAGTTCCTCCTGGGGTAGCGGCGCGACCCAGTACTTC.

This rearrangement joins TRBV5-6 to TRBJ2-1; 9 bases align to TRBD1. J gave up 4 bases and V 4 bases, and 6 bases lay outside the gene matches. The V gene's germline CDR1 is SGHDT and CDR2 YYEEEE. The CDR3 is 15 amino acids. CDR3 region: CASSTRDRVYNEQFF. For the CDR3, the DNA is TGTGCCAGCAGCACCCGGGACAGGGTTTACAATGAGCAGTTCTTC.